Only a few counts were recorded for the clone carrying this T cell receptor (beta chain). Its specificity is unknown. BIOMED2 TRB-A/B primer pools were used in multiplex TRB PCR. TCRdb ran MiXCR on the multiplex PCR reads and lists one entry per CDR3 protein. The table includes approximately 11,000 distinct CDR3 sequences, roughly 30% detected once. This specimen comes from a study of T and B cells in COVID-19 patients. Study overall: COVID-19 patients gave peripheral blood either during active infection or after recovery. In the active-infection cohort, about 90% of the roughly 20 patients had comorbidities linked to unfavorable COVID-19 outcome. General study points: Blood from mildly ill patients while symptomatic, and early samples from severe cases, were scarce. Patients with COVID-19 reportedly showed strongly skewed T cell receptor beta variable and joining gene usage.

The length of the CDR3 is 12 residues. Trimming cost V 6 bases and J 10 bases, with 13 bases left between them. From blood, about 250-500 ng of genomic DNA served as TRB template. The clonotype originates from a human donor who had recovered from COVID-19. Sequencing was carried out using blood. The rearrangement links TRBV12-3 or TRBV12-4 to TRBJ2-1, with no clear D. CDR3 amino acids: CASSPSTGEQFF. CDR3 nucleotides: TGTGCCAGCAGCCCCTCGACCGGGGAGCAGTTCTTC.